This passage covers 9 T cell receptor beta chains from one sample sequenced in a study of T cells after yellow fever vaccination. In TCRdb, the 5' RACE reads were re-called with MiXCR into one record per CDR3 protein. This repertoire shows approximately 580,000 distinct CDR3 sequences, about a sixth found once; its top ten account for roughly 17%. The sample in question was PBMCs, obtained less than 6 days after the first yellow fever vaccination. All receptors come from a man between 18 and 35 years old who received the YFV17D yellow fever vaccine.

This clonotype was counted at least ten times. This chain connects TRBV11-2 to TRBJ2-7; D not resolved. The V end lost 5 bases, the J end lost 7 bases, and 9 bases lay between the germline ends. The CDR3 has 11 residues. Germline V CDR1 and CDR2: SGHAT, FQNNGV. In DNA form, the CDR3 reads TGTGCCAGCAGCCTTAATTGGGAGCAGTACTTC. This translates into CASSLNWEQYF.

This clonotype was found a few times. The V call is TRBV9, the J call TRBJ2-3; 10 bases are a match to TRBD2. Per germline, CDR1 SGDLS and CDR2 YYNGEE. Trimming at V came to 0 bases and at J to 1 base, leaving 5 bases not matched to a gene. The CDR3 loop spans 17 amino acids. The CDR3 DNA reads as TGTGCCAGCAGCGTAGCGGAGCGGGGGGGCCGCACAGATACGCAGTATTTT. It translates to CASSVAERGGRTDTQYF.

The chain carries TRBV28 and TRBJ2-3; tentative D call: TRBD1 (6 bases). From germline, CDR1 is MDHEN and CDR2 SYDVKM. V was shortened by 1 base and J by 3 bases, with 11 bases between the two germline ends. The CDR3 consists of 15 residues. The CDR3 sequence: CASSLSTGSTDTQYF. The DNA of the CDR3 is TGTGCCAGCAGTTTATCAACAGGGTCGACAGATACGCAGTATTTT. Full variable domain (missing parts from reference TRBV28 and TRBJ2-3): DVKVTQSSRYLVKRTGEKVFLECVQDMDHENMFWYRQDPGLGLRLIYFSYDVKMKEKGDIPEGYSVSREKKERFSLILESASTNQTSMYLCASSLSTGSTDTQYFGPGTRLTVL.

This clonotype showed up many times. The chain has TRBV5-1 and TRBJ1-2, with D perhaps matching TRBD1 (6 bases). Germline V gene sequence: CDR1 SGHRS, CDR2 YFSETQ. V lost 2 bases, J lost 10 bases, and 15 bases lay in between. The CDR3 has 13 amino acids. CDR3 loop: CASSLASRGIYTF. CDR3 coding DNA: TGCGCCAGCAGCTTAGCATCCAGGGGTATCTACACCTTC.

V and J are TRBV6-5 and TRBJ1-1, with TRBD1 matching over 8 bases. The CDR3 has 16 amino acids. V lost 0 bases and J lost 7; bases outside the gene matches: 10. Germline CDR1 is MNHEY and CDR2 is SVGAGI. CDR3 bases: TGTGCCAGCAGTTACTCATCCAGGACAGGGTTCGGTGAAGCTTTCTTT. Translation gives CASSYSSRTGFGEAFF.

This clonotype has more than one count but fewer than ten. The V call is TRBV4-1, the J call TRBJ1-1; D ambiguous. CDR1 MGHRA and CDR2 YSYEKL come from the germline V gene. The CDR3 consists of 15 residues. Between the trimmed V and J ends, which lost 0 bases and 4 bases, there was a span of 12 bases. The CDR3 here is CASSQDIAGSTEAFF. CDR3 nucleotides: TGCGCCAGCAGCCAAGATATCGCGGGATCCACTGAAGCTTTCTTT.

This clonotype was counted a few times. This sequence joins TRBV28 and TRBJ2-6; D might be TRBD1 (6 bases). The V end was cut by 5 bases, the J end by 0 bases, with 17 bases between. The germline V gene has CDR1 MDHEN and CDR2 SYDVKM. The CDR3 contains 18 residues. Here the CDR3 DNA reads TGTGCCAGCAGTCCCGCGACAGGCATGCGCTCTGGGGCCAACGTCCTGACTTTC. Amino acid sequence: CASSPATGMRSGANVLTF.

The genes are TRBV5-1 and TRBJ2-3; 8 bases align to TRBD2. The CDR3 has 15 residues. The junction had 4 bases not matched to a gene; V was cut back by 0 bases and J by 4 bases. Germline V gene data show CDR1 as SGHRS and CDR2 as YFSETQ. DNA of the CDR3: TGCGCCAGCAGCTTGGAGGGACTAGGGTCAGATACGCAGTATTTT. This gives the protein CASSLEGLGSDTQYF.

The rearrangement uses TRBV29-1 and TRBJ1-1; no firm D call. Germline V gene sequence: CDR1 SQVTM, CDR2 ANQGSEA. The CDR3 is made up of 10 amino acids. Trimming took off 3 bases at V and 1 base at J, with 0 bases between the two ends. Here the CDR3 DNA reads TGCAGCGTTGAGAACACTGAAGCTTTCTTT. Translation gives CSVENTEAFF.